The 7 T cell receptor beta chains below all came from one sample that was sequenced in a study of blood T cells in healthy people across ages. PCR was performed a second time for about 6 to 12 cycles using a sample-barcoded 5' primer and a J-beta primer mix. TCRdb fed the 5' RACE reads into MiXCR, producing one record per CDR3 protein. This sample yields approximately 730,000 distinct CDR3 sequences, of which more than 40% are seen a single time; less than 25% belongs to the top ten. Sequencing used blood. These receptors all come from a woman aged 55-75 years in good health.

This clonotype was seen once. This chain connects TRBV11-2 to TRBJ2-3, with 8 positions matching TRBD2. Germline values: CDR1 SGHAT, CDR2 FQNNGV. The CDR3 spans 17 residues. With V trimmed by 0 bases and J by 6 bases, 11 bases remained unmatched. CDR3 loop: CASSLEAGRAGEDTQYF. The CDR3 DNA is TGTGCCAGCAGCTTAGAGGCGGGACGAGCGGGGGAGGATACGCAGTATTTT.

This chain joins TRBV29-1 and TRBJ2-3; the D is unclear. Germline assignment: CDR1 SQVTM and CDR2 ANQGSEA. The CDR3 loop spans 13 amino acids. Trimming cost V 5 bases and J 0 bases, with 9 bases left between them. The CDR3 sequence: CSVLAASTDTQYF. CDR3 in DNA: TGCAGCGTTCTGGCAGCCAGCACAGATACGCAGTATTTT.

This clonotype was seen a single time. The chain couples TRBV13 to TRBJ2-6, with D unclear. Trimming left V 2 bases short and J 8 bases short, with 7 bases between. This CDR3 is built from 13 residues. Germline V CDR1 and CDR2: PRHDT, FYEKMQ (reference sequence). CDR3 coding DNA: TGTGCCAGCAGCTTATACACCTCCAACGTCCTGACTTTC. Its translation is CASSLYTSNVLTF.

This clonotype was seen ten or more times. The chain carries TRBV9 and TRBJ2-2, with unresolved D. There are 15 residues in the CDR3. Germline V CDR1 and CDR2: SGDLS, YYNGEE. Trimming removed 0 bases at V and 4 bases at J, with 10 bases between. CDR3 sequence reads: CASSVAVGATGELFF. CDR3 DNA: TGTGCCAGCAGCGTAGCTGTGGGCGCCACCGGGGAGCTGTTTTTT.

The chain is built from TRBV5-6 and TRBJ2-1; D might be TRBD2 (5 bases). CDR1 and CDR2 from the germline V gene are SGHDT and YYEEEE. V lost 4 bases, J lost 10 bases, and 15 bases lay in between. The CDR3 contains 13 residues. In nucleotides, the CDR3 is TGTGCCAGCAGCCTGCCCAGAGGCGGGGAGCAGTTCTTC. Translation: CASSLPRGGEQFF.

The V gene is TRBV20-1, the J gene TRBJ2-4, with 10 positions matching TRBD2. Germline assignment: CDR1 DFQATT and CDR2 SNEGSKA (reference sequence). The V and J ends lost 1 base and 3 bases, in that order; junction bases with no gene match: 12. The CDR3 runs 18 residues. The CDR3 nucleotides are TGCAGTGCTAGAGTAGAGGTAGCGGGGGGCCTAGGCAAAAACATTCAGTACTTC. Translated, it gives CSARVEVAGGLGKNIQYF.

This clonotype appeared a few times. The V and J genes are TRBV20-1 and TRBJ2-1, with TRBD2 matching over 8 bases. V lost 2 bases to trimming and J lost 5 bases; unmatched junction nucleotides: 14. The CDR3 has 17 residues. The V gene's germline CDR1 is DFQATT and CDR2 SNEGSKA (reference sequence). This CDR3 is CSARWVLAGLTNNEQFF. The CDR3, as DNA: TGCAGTGCTAGATGGGTTCTAGCGGGTCTTACAAACAATGAGCAGTTCTTC.